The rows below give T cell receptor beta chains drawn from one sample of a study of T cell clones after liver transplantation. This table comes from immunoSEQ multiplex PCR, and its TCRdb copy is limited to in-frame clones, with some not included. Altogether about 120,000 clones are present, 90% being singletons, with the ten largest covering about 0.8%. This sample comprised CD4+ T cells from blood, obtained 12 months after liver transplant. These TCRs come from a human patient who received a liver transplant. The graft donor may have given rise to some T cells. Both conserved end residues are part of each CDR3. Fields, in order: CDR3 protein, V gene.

CDR3: CASSPGMGGSEKLFF
V: TRBV9

CDR3: CASSLAWGETQYF
V: TRBV11-2

CDR3: CASSQDLGRERREQYF
V: TRBV4-1

CDR3: CSTRPGSGEQFF
V: TRBV29-1

CDR3: CASSVGGDPYSTDTQYF
V: TRBV9

CDR3: CASSPLKGKETQYF
V: TRBV11-2

CDR3: CASSKDSGRAYEQYF
V: TRBV21-1

CDR3: CASSLGFRDSQYSYEQYF
V: TRBV7-8

CDR3: CASSQDPWGEQYF
V: TRBV4-1

CDR3: CASSFGLAGNQETQYF
V: TRBV6-5

CDR3: CASRAGTNGVTEAFF
V: TRBV6-1

CDR3: CASSSRGDPPRNEQFF
V: TRBV25-1

CDR3: CASTIDRDYGYTF
V: TRBV19

CDR3: CASSLTTGTETQYF
V: TRBV7-2

CDR3: CASSNPPRAGRKETQYF
V: TRBV28

CDR3: CASSLGTDRETQYF
V: TRBV11-3

CDR3: CASRSLIRDTQYF
V: TRBV27

CDR3: CASSSLAGRAVYEQYF
V: TRBV13

CDR3: CASSLAGTTSYEQYF
V: TRBV5-4

CDR3: CASSLDLATGVTTGELFF
V: TRBV11-2

CDR3: CASSTRRAGITGELFF
V: TRBV7-2

CDR3: CASSEIAGGSETQYF
V: TRBV7-9

CDR3: CASSVGGAVDGYTF
V: TRBV9

CDR3: CASSSGTLSSYEQYF
V: TRBV9

CDR3: CASSLGQIEEAFF
V: TRBV4-1

CDR3: CATSQKYPNTGELFF
V: TRBV15

CDR3: CASYRETGNTEAFF
V: TRBV2

CDR3: CSVATGGNQPQHF
V: TRBV29-1

CDR3: CASSLGLAGNVEQYF
V: TRBV7-8

CDR3: CASSIAGGVTGELFF
V: TRBV5-4

CDR3: CASSLGGTGNEKLFF
V: TRBV5-1

CDR3: CSASSGQETQYF
V: TRBV29-1

CDR3: CASSQDLQGNYGYTF
V: TRBV4-3